The 29 T cell receptor beta chains reported below all come from one sample, sequenced in a study of blood T cell repertoires in COVID-19. This table comes from immunoSEQ multiplex PCR, and its TCRdb copy is limited to in-frame clones, with some not included. This sample yields about 150,000 clones, of which about 83% are seen a single time; around 8.6% belongs to the top ten. Sequencing used peripheral blood. These receptors came from a woman aged 45 to 65 with active or convalescent COVID-19.

The V gene is TRBV29-1, the J gene TRBJ2-3, with 11 bases aligning to TRBD1. The trim removed 2 bases at V and 5 bases at J, leaving 6 bases unmatched. Per germline, CDR1 SQVTM and CDR2 ANQGSEA. This CDR3 region has 15 residues. This CDR3 is CSVERRDRGLDTQYF. DNA for the CDR3: TGCAGCGTTGAACGCCGGGACAGGGGGTTAGATACGCAGTATTTT.

This clone appeared a few times. The chain couples TRBV18 to TRBJ1-2, with 8 bases identical to TRBD1. This CDR3 is 14 amino acids long. CDR1 KGHSH and CDR2 LQKENI come from the germline V gene. J lost 2 bases, V lost 2 bases, and 1 base had no gene match. Here the CDR3 reads CASSPDRGNYGYTF. CDR3 DNA sequence: TGTGCCAGCTCACCAGACAGGGGAAACTATGGCTACACCTTC.

This chain connects TRBV19 to TRBJ2-1; D is ambiguous. This CDR3 is built from 13 residues. Trimming shortened V by 7 bases and J by 4 bases, and 11 bases separated the two germline ends. From germline, CDR1 is LNHDA and CDR2 SQIVND (reference sequence). The chain's CDR3 is CASKENAYNEQFF. The CDR3 DNA follows: TGTGCCAGTAAGGAGAACGCGTACAATGAGCAGTTCTTC.

This rearrangement joins TRBV7-2 to TRBJ2-5; 7 bases agree with TRBD1. The V segment lost 4 bases and the J segment 5 bases; nucleotides outside the gene matches: 4. In germline, CDR1 is SGHTA, CDR2 FQGNSA. There are 13 residues in the CDR3. CDR3 sequence reads: CASSYGQAETQYF. DNA for the CDR3: TGTGCCAGCAGCTACGGACAGGCCGAGACCCAGTACTTC.

This chain connects TRBV20-1 to TRBJ2-7, with D perhaps TRBD1 (5 bases). The CDR3 runs to 11 residues. V lost 5 bases and J 9 bases, leaving 14 bases between the germline ends. Germline loops: CDR1 DFQATT, CDR2 SNEGSKA (reference sequence). The CDR3 is CSAHQGMVQYF. The CDR3 DNA reads as TGCAGTGCTCACCAGGGTATGGTGCAGTACTTC.

V gene TRBV9 combines with J gene TRBJ2-5; 9 bases fit TRBD1. The V and J ends lost 0 bases and 2 bases, in that order; junction bases with no gene match: 5. This CDR3 is 16 amino acids long. Germline V gene data show CDR1 as SGDLS and CDR2 as YYNGEE. CDR3 region: CASSVEWGTGQETQYF. The DNA for the CDR3 is TGTGCCAGCAGCGTAGAGTGGGGGACAGGGCAAGAGACCCAGTACTTC.

V and J are TRBV19 and TRBJ1-5; no definite D call. The germline gives CDR1 LNHDA, CDR2 SQIVND (reference sequence). The CDR3 spans 16 residues. Trimming took off 1 base at V and 0 bases at J, with 10 bases between the two ends. The CDR3 DNA follows: TGTGCCAGTAGTATAGGCAGAGGGTCTAGCAATCAGCCCCAGCATTTT. Its translation is CASSIGRGSSNQPQHF.

V usage is TRBV7-3 and J usage is TRBJ2-1; 8 bases map to TRBD2. Per germline, CDR1 SGHTA and CDR2 FQGTGA. This CDR3 region has 15 residues. The J segment lost 3 bases and the V segment lost 2 bases, leaving 3 bases of the junction unmatched. The CDR3, as DNA: TGTGCCAGCAGCTTACGGGGGGGCAGCTACAATGAGCAGTTCTTC. This sequence encodes CASSLRGGSYNEQFF.

The chain links TRBV6-5 to TRBJ1-1; the match to TRBD1 covers 7 bases. This CDR3 spans 14 amino acids. Germline loops: CDR1 MNHEY, CDR2 SVGAGI. V was pared by 2 bases and J by 1 base, with 1 base of the junction left unmatched. The DNA of the CDR3 is TGTGCCAGCAGTTACGACAGGGCGAACACTGAAGCTTTCTTT. Translation gives CASSYDRANTEAFF.

Only one count was recorded for this clone. The chain combines TRBV28 with TRBJ2-3; 7 nucleotides match TRBD1. The V gene end was trimmed by 10 bases and the J gene end by 1 base; junction bases not matched to a gene: 8. Germline loops: CDR1 MDHEN, CDR2 SYDVKM. There are 14 residues in the CDR3. CDR3 in amino acids: CANYRGDGTDTQYF. The CDR3 DNA follows: TGTGCCAATTACAGGGGTGATGGCACAGATACGCAGTATTTT.

The chain employs TRBV24-1 and TRBJ2-2; 13 nucleotides agree with TRBD2. The CDR3 runs to 17 residues. Trimming at V came to 3 bases and at J to 5 bases, leaving 5 bases not matched to a gene. CDR1 KGHDR and CDR2 SFDVKD come from the germline V gene. As DNA, the CDR3 is TGTGCCACCAGTGATCCGGGACTAGCGGGGCGGACCGGGGAGCTGTTTTTT. Protein sequence: CATSDPGLAGRTGELFF.

This clone was detected ten times or more. The rearrangement uses TRBV30 and TRBJ1-1; maybe TRBD1 (5 bases). V was trimmed by 5 bases and J by 4 bases, leaving 11 bases between them. In germline, CDR1 is GTSNPN, CDR2 SVGIG (reference sequence). The CDR3 has 12 residues. Written as DNA, the CDR3 is TGTGCCTGGGGCAGCACAGGCACTGAAGCTTTCTTT. Protein: CAWGSTGTEAFF.

The chain joins TRBV27 to TRBJ2-4; TRBD2 agrees at 11 bases. Trimming took 3 bases from V and 2 from J; bases not matched to a gene: 3. This CDR3 contains 16 residues. Germline V gene data show CDR1 as MNHEY and CDR2 as SMNVEV (reference sequence). The DNA for the CDR3 is TGTGCCAGCAGTTTGACTAGCGGGGAGACCAAAAACATTCAGTACTTC. Protein sequence: CASSLTSGETKNIQYF.

The CDR3 bases are TGTGCCAGCAGCCAAGGACCCAGCGGGCAGGGGGCTAGTGGCTACACCTTC. It codes for CASSQGPSGQGASGYTF. The chain is built from TRBV5-4 and TRBJ1-2; 8 bases are shared with TRBD1. V was clipped by 4 bases and J by 7 bases; unmatched bases: 18. CDR1 is SGHNT and CDR2 is YYREEE in the germline V gene (reference sequence). There are 17 residues in the CDR3.

The CDR3 nucleotides read TGTGCCTGGAAAGGGACAGGGTTCACCGGGGAGCTGTTTTTT. It translates to CAWKGTGFTGELFF. This sequence joins TRBV30 and TRBJ2-2, with TRBD1 identical over 9 bases. This CDR3 is 14 amino acids long. The J segment lost 4 bases and the V segment lost 4 bases, leaving 4 bases of the junction unmatched. Germline V lookup: CDR1 GTSNPN, CDR2 SVGIG (reference sequence).

J is TRBJ2-2 and V is TRBV2; 7 bases line up with TRBD2. Germline V lookup: CDR1 SNHLY, CDR2 FYNNEI. The CDR3 totals 15 residues. After removal of 4 bases from V and 5 bases from J, the junction contained 7 bases not matched to a gene. The CDR3 region is CASSAGRPSTGELFF. DNA of the CDR3: TGTGCCAGCAGTGCCGGGAGGCCTTCGACCGGGGAGCTGTTTTTT.

This clone appeared a few times. A much larger clone differs from this one at a single base, so this may be a read error. The J gene is TRBJ1-1, the V gene TRBV7-9; 8 bases map to TRBD1. The ends lost 3 bases at V and 1 base at J; junction bases unmatched: 1. Germline V CDR1 and CDR2: SEHNR, FQNEAQ (reference sequence). This CDR3 spans 14 amino acids. CDR3 nucleotide sequence: TGTGCCAGCAGCTTCGGGACAGGGAACACTGAAGCTTTCTTT. It translates to CASSFGTGNTEAFF.

In DNA, the CDR3 is TGTGCCAGCAGTGAATACACACAGGGTATGACTGAAGCTTTCTTT. Translating it yields CASSEYTQGMTEAFF. V gene TRBV25-1 combines with J gene TRBJ1-1, with D possibly matching TRBD1 (6 bases). Germline values: CDR1 MGHDK, CDR2 SYGVNS. The CDR3 is 15 amino acids. Trimming took 0 bases from V and 5 from J, leaving 13 bases between them.

V is TRBV5-4 and J is TRBJ1-1, with D possibly TRBD1 on 5 matching bases. This CDR3 has 15 amino acids. Trimming took off 4 bases at V and 1 base at J, with 14 bases between the two ends. Germline V gene lookup returns CDR1 SGHNT and CDR2 YYREEE (reference sequence). The chain's CDR3 is CASSMEPGRNTEAFF. In nucleotides, the CDR3 is TGTGCCAGCAGCATGGAACCAGGGCGGAACACTGAAGCTTTCTTT.

V and J are TRBV20-1 and TRBJ2-1; 13 bases match TRBD2. Unmatched junction bases numbered 7, after V lost 3 bases and J lost 8 bases. The CDR3 extends over 15 amino acids. Germline V gives CDR1 DFQATT, CDR2 SNEGSKA (reference sequence). CDR3 nucleotide sequence: TGCAGTGCTAGTTCCAGGACTAGCGGGAGAGATGAGCAGTTCTTC. Its translation is CSASSRTSGRDEQFF.

The chain joins TRBV5-1 to TRBJ2-6, with D perhaps TRBD2 (5 bases). Trimming pared 1 base from V and 2 bases from J, leaving 13 bases between. This CDR3 comprises 17 residues. CDR1 and CDR2 from the germline V gene are SGHRS and YFSETQ. CDR3 bases: TGCGCCAGCAGCTTGTACCCGCCGGGGACTGGGGCCAACGTCCTGACTTTC. Translating it yields CASSLYPPGTGANVLTF.

The rearrangement links TRBV6-5 to TRBJ2-1, with D perhaps TRBD1 (8 bases). The CDR3 loop spans 15 amino acids. Germline CDR1 MNHEY, CDR2 SVGAGI. V lost 6 bases to trimming and J lost 3 bases, with 15 bases between them. The CDR3 loop reads CASRLTGEGYNEQFF. The CDR3 bases are TGTGCCAGCAGGCTGACAGGGGAGGGCTACAATGAGCAGTTCTTC.

V gene TRBV19 combines with J gene TRBJ1-1, with D uncertain. Deletions cut 6 bases from V and 6 bases from J, with 17 bases between. The germline V gene has CDR1 LNHDA and CDR2 SQIVND (reference sequence). This CDR3 comprises 14 residues. DNA of the CDR3: TGTGCCAGTAGCTTAGACATGCTGTACTCTGAAGCTTTCTTT. It translates to CASSLDMLYSEAFF.

This clone came up once. The chain combines TRBV27 with TRBJ1-6, with TRBD1 identical over 7 bases. Losses at the gene ends were 6 bases for V and 11 bases for J; bases not matched to a gene: 7. Germline V gene sequence: CDR1 MNHEY, CDR2 SMNVEV (reference sequence). The CDR3 totals 13 residues. CDR3 region: CASRRDRMTPLHF. CDR3 in DNA: TGTGCCAGCAGAAGGGACAGAATGACACCCCTCCACTTT.

This sequence joins TRBV4-1 and TRBJ2-4, with D possibly TRBD2 on 5 matching bases. The CDR3 sequence is 17 residues long. Germline CDR1 is MGHRA and CDR2 is YSYEKL. V lost 0 bases to trimming and J lost 0 bases, with 12 bases between them. CDR3 bases: TGCGCCAGCAGCCAAGAGGCGATCGGACTAGCCAAAAACATTCAGTACTTC. Encoded protein: CASSQEAIGLAKNIQYF.

The genes are TRBV27 and TRBJ1-5; D gene ambiguous. The germline CDR1 and CDR2 sequences are MNHEY and SMNVEV (reference sequence). CDR3 length: 15 amino acids. V lost 5 bases and J 4 bases, leaving 15 bases between the germline ends. The CDR3 here is CASSAAGGKNQPQHF. The CDR3 region has the DNA TGTGCCAGCAGTGCCGCGGGAGGGAAAAATCAGCCCCAGCATTTT.

This chain connects TRBV7-3 to TRBJ2-2; 9 bases align to TRBD2. CDR3 length: 15 amino acids. Per germline, CDR1 SGHTA and CDR2 FQGTGA. After removal of 5 bases from V and 7 bases from J, the junction contained 8 bases not matched to a gene. The CDR3 loop is CASSPGTSTIGELFF. CDR3 bases: TGTGCCAGCAGCCCCGGGACTAGCACGATCGGGGAGCTGTTTTTT.

The chain joins TRBV15 to TRBJ2-5; no clear D gene. The CDR3 has 14 residues. Trimming took 0 bases from V and 1 from J, leaving 6 bases between them. Germline V gene lookup returns CDR1 LNHNV and CDR2 YYDKDF (reference sequence). Here the CDR3 DNA reads TGTGCCACCAGCAGAGACGAGGCCCAAGAGACCCAGTACTTC. Its translation: CATSRDEAQETQYF.

The chain recombines TRBV11-1 with TRBJ2-7; TRBD2 might be the D (7 bases). Looked up from germline, CDR1 is SGHAT and CDR2 is FQDESV (reference sequence). Trimming pared 8 bases from V and 2 bases from J, leaving 10 bases between. This CDR3 has 12 residues. The CDR3 loop is CASAGGPYEQYF. The DNA for the CDR3 is TGTGCCAGCGCCGGGGGGCCCTACGAGCAGTACTTC.